Below, 23 T cell receptor beta chains from the same sample are listed, as sequenced in a study of T cells expressing NK-cell markers. For each CDR3 protein, TCRdb gives one entry from its re-call of the 5' RACE reads, without DNA. Here the sample table reports approximately 380,000 distinct CDR3 sequences. Material for sequencing was blood T cells: a sorted CD56 or NKG2C T cell subset, CD4+ or CD8+ T cells, or bulk PBMC T cells (not recorded which). All receptors come from a man aged 18 to 70 in good health.

The V and J genes are TRBV23-1 and TRBJ2-4; there is no DNA to check the TCRdb D call of TRBD1. TRBV23-1 qualifies as an ORF whose function is uncertain. The CDR3 is made up of 14 amino acids. This CDR3 is CASSPVDRENIQYF.

The V and J genes are TRBV4-1 and TRBJ2-7; TCRdb picks TRBD1, but there is no DNA to check that call. Germline V gene data show CDR1 as MGHRA and CDR2 as YSYEKL. CDR3 size: 14 residues. CDR3 sequence: CASSQGRAVYEQYF.

The chain couples TRBV18 to TRBJ2-2; absent DNA, TCRdb's TRBD2 call cannot be checked. CDR3 size: 14 residues. CDR1 and CDR2 (germline): KGHSH, LQKENI. CDR3 sequence: CASSPRQGVRELFF.

The chain carries TRBV27 and TRBJ2-5; the TCRdb D gene call, TRBD1, has no DNA to confirm it. From germline, CDR1 is MNHEY and CDR2 SMNVEV (reference sequence). The CDR3 length is 15 residues. The CDR3 reads CASSDRGDFRETQYF.

This chain uses TRBV9 with TRBJ1-5. There are 15 residues in the CDR3. Germline-derived CDR1 and CDR2 are SGDLS and YYNGEE. CDR3 region: CASSPGRRSNQPQHF.

The CDR3 loop is CASSRTGQGAGWYTGELFF. The chain links TRBV12-3 or TRBV12-4 to TRBJ2-2; TCRdb's D call of TRBD1 is untestable without DNA. CDR3 length: 19 residues.

The chain combines TRBV5-4 with TRBJ2-1; TCRdb's D gene call, TRBD2, goes unchecked for lack of DNA. Germline V gene sequence: CDR1 SGHNT, CDR2 YYREEE (reference sequence). The CDR3 contains 16 residues. CDR3 sequence: CASSLEGSRSANEQFF.

This rearrangement joins TRBV2 to TRBJ1-2; no DNA is available, so the TRBD1 call from TCRdb remains unchecked. CDR1 is SNHLY, CDR2 FYNNEI, per germline. The CDR3 spans 15 residues. The chain's CDR3 is CASNWDRGQGYGYTF. The whole variable domain, remainder taken from reference TRBV2 and TRBJ1-2, is EPEVTQTPSHQVTQMGQEVILRCVPISNHLYFYWYRQILGQKVEFLVSFYNNEISEKSEIFDDQFSVERPDGSNFTLKIRSTKLEDSAMYFCASNWDRGQGYGYTFGSGTRLTVV.

V and J are TRBV7-9 and TRBJ2-1; checking the TCRdb D call of TRBD2 is not possible without DNA. The CDR3 loop spans 16 amino acids. CDR1 and CDR2 (germline): SEHNR, FQNEAQ (reference sequence). The CDR3 reads CASSPFSGTRGIEQFF.

This chain's CDR3 is CASSHPVANYGYTF. V and J are TRBV7-2 and TRBJ1-2; the D call from TCRdb, TRBD1, cannot be confirmed without DNA. Germline V gene lookup returns CDR1 SGHTA and CDR2 FQGNSA. CDR3 length: 14 residues.

This chain joins TRBV5-5 and TRBJ2-7; absent DNA, TCRdb's TRBD1 call cannot be checked. Germline CDR1 SGHKS, CDR2 YYEKEE (reference sequence). This CDR3 is 14 amino acids long. The CDR3 is CASSAAGLVYEQYF.

The chain joins TRBV5-1 to TRBJ2-3; TCRdb's assignment of TRBD2 cannot be checked, as there is no DNA. Germline values: CDR1 SGHRS, CDR2 YFSETQ. The CDR3 length is 16 residues. The CDR3 sequence is CASSLGSGTLADTQYF.

The chain has TRBV7-9 and TRBJ1-1. CDR1 SEHNR and CDR2 FQNEAQ come from the germline V gene (reference sequence). This CDR3 spans 14 amino acids. Here the CDR3 reads CASSLAAGVTEAFF.

The rearrangement links TRBV18 to TRBJ2-5; TCRdb names TRBD2, which stays unverified in the absence of DNA. In germline, CDR1 is KGHSH, CDR2 LQKENI. The CDR3 has 14 amino acids. The CDR3 reads CASSRLAGQETQYF.

The chain recombines TRBV7-2 with TRBJ2-5; TCRdb reports TRBD1, a call that lacks DNA to check it against. CDR1 is SGHTA, CDR2 FQGNSA, per germline. The CDR3 spans 14 residues. This chain's CDR3 is CATTSGGLGVTQYF.

The rearrangement joins TRBV27 to TRBJ2-1; TCRdb picks TRBD1, but there is no DNA to check that call. The germline gives CDR1 MNHEY, CDR2 SMNVEV (reference sequence). The CDR3 extends over 18 amino acids. The CDR3 spells CAPVGGGGPLGSYNEQFF.

V is TRBV12-3 or TRBV12-4 and J is TRBJ2-4. The CDR3 loop spans 17 amino acids. CDR3 sequence: CASSFRVRSQSKNIQYF.

V is TRBV5-6 and J is TRBJ2-1; TCRdb proposes TRBD2, but this gene call is untestable without DNA. Per the germline V gene, CDR1 is SGHDT and CDR2 is YYEEEE. The CDR3 covers 18 residues. CDR3 sequence reads: CASSLRRAGTYSYNEQFF.

The chain employs TRBV7-8 and TRBJ1-2; without DNA, the TCRdb call of TRBD1 cannot be checked. This CDR3 contains 16 residues. Per germline, CDR1 SGHVS and CDR2 FQNEAQ. The chain's CDR3 is CASSLVGPGADYGYTF.

V is TRBV12-3 or TRBV12-4 and J is TRBJ2-2; without DNA, the TCRdb call of TRBD2 cannot be checked. The CDR3 has 18 amino acids. The CDR3 reads CASSPSDTSLLSLGELFF.

The rearrangement uses TRBV7-2 and TRBJ2-7; TCRdb picks TRBD2, but there is no DNA to check that call. This CDR3 spans 15 amino acids. In germline, CDR1 is SGHTA, CDR2 FQGNSA. The CDR3 spells CASSDSGGSSYEQYF.

The J gene is TRBJ2-2, the V gene TRBV7-2. The CDR3 is 14 residues long. Germline V CDR1 and CDR2: SGHTA, FQGNSA. Here the CDR3 reads CASSLIVATGELFF. Based on the CDR3 plus reference TRBV7-2 and TRBJ2-2, the full variable domain is GAGVSQSPSNKVTEKGKDVELRCDPISGHTALYWYRQSLGQGLEFLIYFQGNSAPDKSGLPSDRFSAERTGGSVSTLTIQRTQQEDSAVYLCASSLIVATGELFFGEGSRLTVL.

CDR3 amino acids: CSARGTLNSYEQYF. This chain links TRBV20-1 with TRBJ2-7; TCRdb outputs TRBD1, but without DNA this stays unchecked. Germline V gives CDR1 DFQATT, CDR2 SNEGSKA (reference sequence). This CDR3 is built from 14 residues.